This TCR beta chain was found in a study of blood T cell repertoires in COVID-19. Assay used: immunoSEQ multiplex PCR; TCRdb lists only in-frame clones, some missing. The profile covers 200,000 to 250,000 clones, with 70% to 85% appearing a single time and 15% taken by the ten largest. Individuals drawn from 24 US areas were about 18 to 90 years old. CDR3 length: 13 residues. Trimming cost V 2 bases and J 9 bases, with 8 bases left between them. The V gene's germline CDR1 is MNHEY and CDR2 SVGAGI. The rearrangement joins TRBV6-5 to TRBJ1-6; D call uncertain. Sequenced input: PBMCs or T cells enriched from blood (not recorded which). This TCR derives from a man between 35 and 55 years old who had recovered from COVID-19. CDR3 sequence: CASSYEEASPLHF. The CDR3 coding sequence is TGTGCCAGCAGTTACGAGGAGGCTTCACCCCTCCACTTT.